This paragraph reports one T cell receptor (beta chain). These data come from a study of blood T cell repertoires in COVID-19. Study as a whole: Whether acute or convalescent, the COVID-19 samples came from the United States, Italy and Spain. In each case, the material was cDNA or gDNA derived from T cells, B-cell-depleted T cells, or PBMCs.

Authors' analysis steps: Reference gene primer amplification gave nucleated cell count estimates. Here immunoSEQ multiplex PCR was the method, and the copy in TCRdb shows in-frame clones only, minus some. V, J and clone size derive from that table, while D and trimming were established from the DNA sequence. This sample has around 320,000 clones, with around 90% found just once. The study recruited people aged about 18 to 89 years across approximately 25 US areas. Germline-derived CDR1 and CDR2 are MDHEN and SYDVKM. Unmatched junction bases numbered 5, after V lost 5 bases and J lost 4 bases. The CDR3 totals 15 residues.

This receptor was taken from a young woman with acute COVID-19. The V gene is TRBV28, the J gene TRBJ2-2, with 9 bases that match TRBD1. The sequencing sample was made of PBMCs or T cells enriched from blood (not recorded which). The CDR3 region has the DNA TGTGCCAGCAGTGCACAGGGGGCGGGCACCGGGGAGCTGTTTTTT. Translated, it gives CASSAQGAGTGELFF. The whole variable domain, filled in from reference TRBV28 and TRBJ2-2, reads DVKVTQSSRYLVKRTGEKVFLECVQDMDHENMFWYRQDPGLGLRLIYFSYDVKMKEKGDIPEGYSVSREKKERFSLILESASTNQTSMYLCASSAQGAGTGELFFGEGSRLTVL.